In this sample, the clone carrying this T cell receptor beta chain turned up a few times. The antigen is unknown. The data are from a study of T cell responses to AZD1222 COVID-19 vaccine. Study results and limitations: Repertoire sampling was restricted to post-peak T cell response timepoints. Spike-specific TCR repertoires showed rising breadth and depth after two AZD1222 doses. Donors were largely white British and mainly female; clonal diversity was possibly underestimated.

Using immunoSEQ multiplex PCR, the repertoire was profiled, and TCRdb retains in-frame clones only, with some absent. The sample contains over 60,000 clones, about nine tenths of which appear only once. This CDR3 is 13 amino acids long. The germline V and J ends were trimmed by 8 bases and 4 bases, with 11 bases remaining between them. Germline V gives CDR1 MNHEY, CDR2 SVGAGI. This receptor was taken from an adult in good health. This material consisted of peripheral blood, taken on day 0 of AZD1222 vaccination. The V call is TRBV6-5, the J call TRBJ1-4; D might be TRBD1 (5 bases). The CDR3 sequence: CASGAELNEKLFF. The DNA for the CDR3 is TGTGCCAGCGGGGCGGAGCTTAATGAAAAACTGTTTTTT.